This is a list of T cell receptor beta chains from one sample in a study of vaccination and CD4 T cells after COVID-19. No antigen has been assigned to these receptors. One entry per CDR3 protein, called by TCRdb with MiXCR from the PCR reads. The sample includes 7,700 or so distinct CDR3 sequences, 20% to 25% of them seen just once. Sequenced here: CD4+ T cells from blood, cultured in vitro, sampled after SARS-CoV-2 vaccination. The receptor source for this set is a human donor who had recovered from COVID-19. Both conserved end residues are part of each CDR3. A D gene is named only where the DNA matches it firmly. Not every row has a clone size; where given, it reads once, few, many or a size class.

.,.,TRBV11-3,TRBJ1-5,TGTGCCAGCAGCTCCCAGTACAATCAGCCCCAGCATTTT,CASSSQYNQPQHF
.,.,TRBV11-2,TRBJ2-5,TGTGCCAGCAGCTCTGGGGTGCTGGAGACCCAGTACTTC,CASSSGVLETQYF
TRBD2,few,TRBV5-4,TRBJ2-7,TGTGCCAGCAGCTTAGGACTAGCGGGAGCAGGCGAGCAGTACTTC,CASSLGLAGAGEQYF
.,.,TRBV6-5,TRBJ2-2,TGTGCCAGCAGTTACTCGAGCCTGGGGGCGGCCACCGGGGAGCTGTTTTTT,CASSYSSLGAATGELFF
.,medium-sized,TRBV7-2,TRBJ2-7,TGTGCCAGCAGCTTAGCTTTGGGGCGAGGGACGTACGAGCAGTACTTC,CASSLALGRGTYEQYF
TRBD2,medium-sized,TRBV20-1,TRBJ2-7,TGCAGTGCTTTAGCGGGGGGGCCTGATGCCGAGCAGTACTTC,CSALAGGPDAEQYF
.,.,TRBV5-1,TRBJ1-2,TGCGCCAGCAGCGCCCGGGACCGAGACTATGGCTACACCTTC,CASSARDRDYGYTF
.,few,TRBV6-7,TRBJ1-5,TGTGCCAGCAGCCCTGACAGGAGCAAACAGCCCCAGCATTTT,CASSPDRSKQPQHF
.,large,TRBV6-5,TRBJ2-7,TGTGCCAGCAGTTACTCAGGAATAAGGGGCGAGCAGTACTTC,CASSYSGIRGEQYF
.,medium-sized,TRBV27,TRBJ2-7,TGTGCCAGCAGTACCCGGGACGGCACCTACGAGCAGTACTTC,CASSTRDGTYEQYF
TRBD1,medium-sized,TRBV20-1,TRBJ1-1,TGCAGTGCTGCACCGACAGGGGACACTGAAGCTTTCTTT,CSAAPTGDTEAFF
.,few,TRBV25-1,TRBJ2-5,TGTGCCAGCAGTGAATTCATTCGGGGTGGTGTTGAGACCCAGTACTTC,CASSEFIRGGVETQYF
TRBD1,.,TRBV6-2/TRBV6-3,TRBJ1-5,TGTGCCAGCAGTGCACAGGGGCCCGGCAATCAGCCCCAGCATTTT,CASSAQGPGNQPQHF
TRBD1,.,TRBV19,TRBJ1-2,TGTGCCAGTAGTGCCTCCGAGACAGGGCGTCCTGGCTACACCTTC,CASSASETGRPGYTF
.,.,TRBV18,TRBJ2-5,TGTGCCAGCTCACCAGGGAGACAAGAGACCCAGTACTTC,CASSPGRQETQYF
.,.,TRBV21-1,TRBJ1-1,TGTGCCAGCAGCGCTACCAGGGGGTACGGCACTGAAGCTTTCTTT,CASSATRGYGTEAFF
TRBD1,.,TRBV29-1,TRBJ2-5,TGCGGCGTGATTATTCCCAGGACAGGGAGGCGAGAGACCCAGTACTTC,CGVIIPRTGRRETQYF
TRBD1,medium-sized,TRBV19,TRBJ2-7,TGTGCCAGTAGTATCGAGACAGGGTCCGAGCAGTACTTC,CASSIETGSEQYF
.,medium-sized,TRBV7-2,TRBJ1-5,TGTGCCAGCAGCGTCTACAATCAGCCCCAGCATTTT,CASSVYNQPQHF
TRBD1,few,TRBV28,TRBJ1-2,TGTGCCAGCAGTTTATCTCGGACAGGGCCAGGCCCCTTACCAGCCTTC,CASSLSRTGPGPLPAF
.,.,TRBV19,TRBJ2-2,TGTGCCAGTAGTATCGGGGGGCTGAACACCGGGGAGCTGTTTTTT,CASSIGGLNTGELFF
.,medium-sized,TRBV28,TRBJ2-5,TGTGCCAGCAGTTTGGGTAACCGGGAGACCCAGTACTTC,CASSLGNRETQYF
.,medium-sized,TRBV20-1,TRBJ1-2,TGCAGTGCCTCCGACAACTATGGCTACACCTTC,CSASDNYGYTF
.,few,TRBV20-1,TRBJ2-7,TGCAGTGCTAGAGAGGGGTTGAGCGAGCAGTACTTC,CSAREGLSEQYF
.,.,TRBV6-2/TRBV6-3,TRBJ2-1,TGTGCCAGCAGTTACGACATAGAGGGCAGCCAGTTCTTC,CASSYDIEGSQFF
.,.,TRBV6-1,TRBJ2-3,TGTGCCAGCAAGACAGACCTTAGCACAGATACGCAGTATTTT,CASKTDLSTDTQYF
TRBD2,few,TRBV7-6,TRBJ2-1,TGTGCCAGCAGCTTAGTTATGGCGGGGGGTTACAATGAGCAGTTCTTC,CASSLVMAGGYNEQFF
.,.,TRBV20-1,TRBJ2-4,TGCAGTGCTAGAGATGATAGGGCTGATAAAAACATTCAGTACTTC,CSARDDRADKNIQYF
.,.,TRBV29-1,TRBJ2-7,TGCAGCGTTGATAACCCGGACGCCTACGAGCAGTACTTC,CSVDNPDAYEQYF
TRBD2,.,TRBV7-2,TRBJ2-1,TGTGCCAGCAGCTTCCTAGCGGGAGCCTACAATGAGCAGTTCTTC,CASSFLAGAYNEQFF
TRBD1,medium-sized,TRBV20-1,TRBJ2-1,TGCAGTGCTCGACGGGACAGGGGGATGCTACTTGAGCAGTTCTTC,CSARRDRGMLLEQFF
.,.,TRBV6-5,TRBJ2-3,TGTGCCAGCAGTTACGGGTTCGGGGGAGGAACAGATACGCAGTATTTT,CASSYGFGGGTDTQYF
TRBD2,few,TRBV5-1,TRBJ2-7,TGCGCCAGCAGCTTACTAGCGGGGGGTCGGGAGCAGTACTTC,CASSLLAGGREQYF
.,medium-sized,TRBV19,TRBJ2-3,TGTGCCAGTAGTATGTCTTCGCCCCTGGATACGCAGTATTTT,CASSMSSPLDTQYF
TRBD2,.,TRBV5-6,TRBJ2-5,TGTGCCAGCAGCCCTACCGGCGGGAGGAAAGAGACCCAGTACTTC,CASSPTGGRKETQYF
.,medium-sized,TRBV29-1,TRBJ2-7,TGCAGCGTCGCCGCGGACTACGAGCAGTACTTC,CSVAADYEQYF
TRBD1,medium-sized,TRBV6-5,TRBJ1-2,TGTGCCAGCAGTTACGTACGGGACAGGGCCTTTGGCTACACCTTC,CASSYVRDRAFGYTF
.,.,TRBV28,TRBJ2-7,TGTGCCGGAGGGGCTAGACAGGGATCAAGCTCCTACGAGCAGTACTTC,CAGGARQGSSSYEQYF
.,.,TRBV20-1,TRBJ2-6,TGCAGTGCTAGAAACCCGGGGTTCCAATCCTCTGGGGCCAACGTCCTGACTTTC,CSARNPGFQSSGANVLTF
.,medium-sized,TRBV20-1,TRBJ1-3,TGCAGTGCTAGCTTAGGAGCCGGGGGAAACACCATATATTTT,CSASLGAGGNTIYF
.,few,TRBV28,TRBJ1-2,TGTGCCAGCAGTTTATCGGGGGGGAACGGCTACACCTTC,CASSLSGGNGYTF
TRBD1,.,TRBV6-1,TRBJ2-3,TGTGCCAGCAGTGAAGTGACAGGGGGTACCACAGATACGCAGTATTTT,CASSEVTGGTTDTQYF
TRBD1,medium-sized,TRBV11-2,TRBJ1-6,TGTGCCAGCAGCCGGACCCAGGGGGCGCTGAATTCACCCCTCCACTTT,CASSRTQGALNSPLHF
.,.,TRBV11-1,TRBJ2-7,TGTGCCAGCAGCCCGAGTACAGGGTCGACCTACGAGCAGTACTTC,CASSPSTGSTYEQYF
TRBD1,.,TRBV6-5,TRBJ2-7,TGTGCCAGCAGTTACACCGGGACAGAAGGGCACGAGCAGTACTTC,CASSYTGTEGHEQYF
TRBD1,.,TRBV28,TRBJ1-1,TGTGCCAGCAGCCTCCAGGGGGCGAGGACTGAAGCTTTCTTT,CASSLQGARTEAFF
.,.,TRBV20-1,TRBJ1-1,TGCAGTGCTCCCACCATTTGGGGAGAAGAGTCTGAAGCTTTCTTT,CSAPTIWGEESEAFF
TRBD2,few,TRBV11-3,TRBJ2-7,TGTGCCAGCAGTCCGGGCCCCCGGGGGGACGAGCAGTACTTC,CASSPGPRGDEQYF
.,.,TRBV6-5,TRBJ2-7,TGTGCCAGCAGTTACTCGGCACGGAGTAGCGGCTCCTACGAGCAGTACTTC,CASSYSARSSGSYEQYF
TRBD1,medium-sized,TRBV7-2,TRBJ1-2,TGTGCCAGCAGCTCCCCTGACAGGGCTAACTATGGCTACACCTTC,CASSSPDRANYGYTF
TRBD2,few,TRBV7-2,TRBJ2-2,TGTGCCAGCAGCTTAGCGCGACTAGCGGGAGGGGGGACCGGGGAGCTGTTTTTT,CASSLARLAGGGTGELFF
.,.,TRBV6-1,TRBJ2-1,TGTGCCAGCGCCGACGGGCTATCTGAGGGAATTAGGTTCTTC,CASADGLSEGIRFF
.,few,TRBV29-1,TRBJ1-2,TGCAGCGTTGACCCCGATGGCCGGGTTCAGGGCTACACCTTC,CSVDPDGRVQGYTF
.,medium-sized,TRBV20-1,TRBJ2-1,TGCAGCCCGCTCCAATATGAGCAGTTCTTC,CSPLQYEQFF
TRBD1,medium-sized,TRBV7-2,TRBJ1-5,TGTGCCAGCAGCTTCCGGACAGGGTTCGATCAGCCCCAGCATTTT,CASSFRTGFDQPQHF
.,medium-sized,TRBV28,TRBJ1-1,TGTGCCAGCAGTCAACCCGGACGCGAGGAAGCTTTCTTT,CASSQPGREEAFF
.,few,TRBV20-1,TRBJ2-7,TGCAGTGCACGGCCCGGGACAACTAGTACCTACGAGCAGTACTTC,CSARPGTTSTYEQYF
.,.,TRBV7-2,TRBJ2-2,TGTGCCAGCAGCTTATACACCACCGGGGAGCTGTTTTTT,CASSLYTTGELFF
.,.,TRBV11-2,TRBJ1-2,TGTGCCAGCAGCCAGGGAGGCAGTACCTACACCTTC,CASSQGGSTYTF
TRBD2,.,TRBV10-3,TRBJ2-3,TGTGCCATCAGTATGAAAGCGGGGGGCACAGATACGCAGTATTTT,CAISMKAGGTDTQYF